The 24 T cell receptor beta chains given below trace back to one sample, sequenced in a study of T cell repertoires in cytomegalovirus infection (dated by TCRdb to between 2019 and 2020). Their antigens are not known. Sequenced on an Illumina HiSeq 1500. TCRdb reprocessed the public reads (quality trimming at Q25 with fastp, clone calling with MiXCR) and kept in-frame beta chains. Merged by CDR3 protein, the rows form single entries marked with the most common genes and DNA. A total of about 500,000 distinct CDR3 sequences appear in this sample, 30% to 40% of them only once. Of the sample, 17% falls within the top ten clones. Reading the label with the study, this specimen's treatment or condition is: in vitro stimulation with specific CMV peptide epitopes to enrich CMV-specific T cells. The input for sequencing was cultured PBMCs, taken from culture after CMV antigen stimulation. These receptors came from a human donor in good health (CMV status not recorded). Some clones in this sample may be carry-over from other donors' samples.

The DNA for the CDR3 is TGCAGCGCCCAAACGGGGTCAGGGGAGTCGTCTGGCTACACCTTC. Protein sequence: CSAQTGSGESSGYTF. This chain joins TRBV29-1 and TRBJ1-2; perhaps TRBD1 as D (6 bases). Trimming cost V 7 bases and J 7 bases, with 25 bases left between them. The CDR3 length is 15 residues. Germline CDR1 reads SQVTM; CDR2 reads ANQGSEA.

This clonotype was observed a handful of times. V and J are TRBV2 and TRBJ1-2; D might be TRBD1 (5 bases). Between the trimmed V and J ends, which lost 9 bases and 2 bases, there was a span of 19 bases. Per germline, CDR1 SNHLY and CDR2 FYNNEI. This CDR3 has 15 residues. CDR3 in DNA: TGTGCCAGGGACCCCCCGGGAGGGGAGAACTATGGCTACACCTTC. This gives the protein CARDPPGGENYGYTF.

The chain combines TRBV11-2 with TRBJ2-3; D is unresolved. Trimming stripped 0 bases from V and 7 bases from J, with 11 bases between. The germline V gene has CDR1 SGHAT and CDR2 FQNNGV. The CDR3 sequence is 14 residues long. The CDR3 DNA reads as TGTGCCAGCAGCTTAGACCCCTCCTACCATACGCAGTATTTT. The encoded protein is CASSLDPSYHTQYF.

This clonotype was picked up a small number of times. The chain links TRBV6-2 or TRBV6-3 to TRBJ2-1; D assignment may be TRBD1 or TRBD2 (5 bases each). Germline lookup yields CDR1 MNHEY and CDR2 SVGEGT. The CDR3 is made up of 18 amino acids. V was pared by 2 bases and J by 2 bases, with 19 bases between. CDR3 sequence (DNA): TGTGCCAGCAGTTACCCGCGGGCCGAGTGGGACCCCTACAATGAGCAGTTCTTC. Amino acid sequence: CASSYPRAEWDPYNEQFF.

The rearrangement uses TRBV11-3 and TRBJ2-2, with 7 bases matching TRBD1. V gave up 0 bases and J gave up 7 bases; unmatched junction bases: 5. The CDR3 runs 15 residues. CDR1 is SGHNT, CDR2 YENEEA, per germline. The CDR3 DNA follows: TGTGCCAGCAGCTTAGACCAGACAGGGCACGGGGAGCTGTTTTTT. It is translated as CASSLDQTGHGELFF.

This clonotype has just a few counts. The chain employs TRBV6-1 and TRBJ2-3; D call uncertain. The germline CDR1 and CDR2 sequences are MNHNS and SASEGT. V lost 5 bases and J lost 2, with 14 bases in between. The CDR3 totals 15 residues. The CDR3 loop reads CASSNQDLPTDTQYF. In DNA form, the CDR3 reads TGTGCCAGCAGTAACCAGGACCTTCCCACAGATACGCAGTATTTT.

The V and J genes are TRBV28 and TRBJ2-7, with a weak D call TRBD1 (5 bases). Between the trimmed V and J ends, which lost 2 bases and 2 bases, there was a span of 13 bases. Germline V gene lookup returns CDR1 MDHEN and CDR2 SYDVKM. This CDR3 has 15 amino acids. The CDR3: CASSLVDRLAYEQYF. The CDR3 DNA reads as TGTGCCAGCAGTTTAGTCGACAGATTAGCCTACGAGCAGTACTTC.

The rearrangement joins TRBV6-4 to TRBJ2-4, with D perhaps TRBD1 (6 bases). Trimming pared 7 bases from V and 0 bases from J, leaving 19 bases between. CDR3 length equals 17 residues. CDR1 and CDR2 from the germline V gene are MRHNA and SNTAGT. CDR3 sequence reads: CASTSEVQGLAKNIQYF. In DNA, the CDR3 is TGTGCCAGCACCTCCGAGGTCCAGGGGTTAGCCAAAAACATTCAGTACTTC.

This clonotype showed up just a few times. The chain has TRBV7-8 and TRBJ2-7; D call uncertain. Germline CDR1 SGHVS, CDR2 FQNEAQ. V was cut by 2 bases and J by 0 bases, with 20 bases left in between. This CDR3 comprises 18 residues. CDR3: CASSLISIMDRSSYEQYV. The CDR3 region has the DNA TGTGCCAGCAGCTTAATCTCGATTATGGATAGGAGCTCCTACGAGCAGTACGTC.

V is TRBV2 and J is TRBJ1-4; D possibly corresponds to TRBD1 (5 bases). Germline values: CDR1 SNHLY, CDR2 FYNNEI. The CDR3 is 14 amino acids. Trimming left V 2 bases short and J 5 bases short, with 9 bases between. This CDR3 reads CASSERGRNEKLFF. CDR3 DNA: TGTGCCAGCAGTGAACGGGGCAGAAATGAAAAACTGTTTTTT.

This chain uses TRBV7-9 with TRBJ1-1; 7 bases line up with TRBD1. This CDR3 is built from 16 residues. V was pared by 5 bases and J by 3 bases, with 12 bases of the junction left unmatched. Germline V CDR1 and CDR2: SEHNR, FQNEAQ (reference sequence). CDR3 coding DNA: TGTGCCAGCAGCCGAAATCCTACAGGGGTCGACACTGAAGCTTTCTTT. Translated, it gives CASSRNPTGVDTEAFF. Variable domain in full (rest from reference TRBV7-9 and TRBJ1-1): DTGVSQNPRHKITKRGQNVTFRCDPISEHNRLYWYRQTLGQGPEFLTYFQNEAQLEKSRLLSDRFSAERPKGSFSTLEIQRTEQGDSAMYLCASSRNPTGVDTEAFFGQGTRLTVV.

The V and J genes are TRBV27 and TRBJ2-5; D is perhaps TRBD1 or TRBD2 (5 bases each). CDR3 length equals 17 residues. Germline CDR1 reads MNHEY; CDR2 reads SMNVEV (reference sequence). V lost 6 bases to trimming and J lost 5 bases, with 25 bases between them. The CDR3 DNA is TGTGCCAGCAGCGTCAAGTCACGGGGCTTCGGCTCCGAGACCCAGTACTTC. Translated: CASSVKSRGFGSETQYF.

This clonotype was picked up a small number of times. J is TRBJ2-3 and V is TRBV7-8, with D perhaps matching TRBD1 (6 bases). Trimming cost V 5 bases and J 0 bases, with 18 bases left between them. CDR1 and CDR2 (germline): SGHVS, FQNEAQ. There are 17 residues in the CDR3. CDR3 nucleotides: TGTGCCAGCAGCAGCAGATCCCGGGACACCAGCACAGATACGCAGTATTTT. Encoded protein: CASSSRSRDTSTDTQYF. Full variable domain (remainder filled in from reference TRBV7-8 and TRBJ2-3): GAGVSQSPRYKVAKRGQDVALRCDPISGHVSLFWYQQALGQGPEFLTYFQNEAQLDKSGLPSDRFFAERPEGSVSTLKIQRTQQEDSAVYLCASSSRSRDTSTDTQYFGPGTRLTVL.

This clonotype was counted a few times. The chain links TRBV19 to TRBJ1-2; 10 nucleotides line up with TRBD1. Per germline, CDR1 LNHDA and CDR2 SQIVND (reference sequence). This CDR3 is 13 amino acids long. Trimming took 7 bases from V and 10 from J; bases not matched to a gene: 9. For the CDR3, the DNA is TGTGCCAGTACCCCCGGGACAGGGGAGATCTACACCTTC. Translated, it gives CASTPGTGEIYTF.

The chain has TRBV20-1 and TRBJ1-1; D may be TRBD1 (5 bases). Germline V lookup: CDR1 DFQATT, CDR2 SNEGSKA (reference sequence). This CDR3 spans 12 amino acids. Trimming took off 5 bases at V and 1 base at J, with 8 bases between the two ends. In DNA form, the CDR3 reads TGCAGTGCTGGGGGGAGGAACACTGAAGCTTTCTTT. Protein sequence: CSAGGRNTEAFF.

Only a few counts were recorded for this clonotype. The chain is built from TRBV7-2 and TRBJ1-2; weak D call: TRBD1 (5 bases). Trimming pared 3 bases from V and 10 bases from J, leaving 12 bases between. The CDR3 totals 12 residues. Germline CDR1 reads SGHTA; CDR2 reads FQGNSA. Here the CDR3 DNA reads TGTGCCAGCAGCTTCGATGCGGGGCCCTACACCTTC. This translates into CASSFDAGPYTF.

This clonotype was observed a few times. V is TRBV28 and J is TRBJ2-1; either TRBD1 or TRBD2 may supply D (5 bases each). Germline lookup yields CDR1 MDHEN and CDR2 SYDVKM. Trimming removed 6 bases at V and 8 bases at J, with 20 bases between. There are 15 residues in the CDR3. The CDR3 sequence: CASRPAGTRLDEQFF. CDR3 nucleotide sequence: TGTGCCAGCAGACCCGCCGGGACCCGGCTGGATGAGCAGTTCTTC. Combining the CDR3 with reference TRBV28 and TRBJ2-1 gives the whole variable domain DVKVTQSSRYLVKRTGEKVFLECVQDMDHENMFWYRQDPGLGLRLIYFSYDVKMKEKGDIPEGYSVSREKKERFSLILESASTNQTSMYLCASRPAGTRLDEQFFGPGTRLTVL.

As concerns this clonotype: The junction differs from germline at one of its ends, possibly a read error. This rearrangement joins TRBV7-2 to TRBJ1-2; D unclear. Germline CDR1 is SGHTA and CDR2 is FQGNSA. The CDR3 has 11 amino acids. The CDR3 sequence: CASSLEEGPVF. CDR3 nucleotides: TGTGCCAGCAGCTTAGAAGAGGGTCCCGTCTTC.

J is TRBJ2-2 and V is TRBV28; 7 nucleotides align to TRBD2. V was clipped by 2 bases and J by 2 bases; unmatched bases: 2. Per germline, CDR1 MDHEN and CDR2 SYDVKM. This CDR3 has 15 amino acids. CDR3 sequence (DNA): TGTGCCAGCAGTTTAACGGGAGGTAACACCGGGGAGCTGTTTTTT. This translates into CASSLTGGNTGELFF.

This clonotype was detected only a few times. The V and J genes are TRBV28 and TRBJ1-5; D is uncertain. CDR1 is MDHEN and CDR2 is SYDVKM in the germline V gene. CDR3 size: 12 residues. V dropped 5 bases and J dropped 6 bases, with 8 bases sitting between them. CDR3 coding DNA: TGTGCCAGCAGTCTAGGGCGTCAGCCCCAGCATTTT. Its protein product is CASSLGRQPQHF.

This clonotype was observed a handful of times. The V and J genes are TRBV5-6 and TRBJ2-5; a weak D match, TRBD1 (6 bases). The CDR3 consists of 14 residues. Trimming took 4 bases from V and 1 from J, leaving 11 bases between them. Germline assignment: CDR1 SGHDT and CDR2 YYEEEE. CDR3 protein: CASSPGHVQETQYF. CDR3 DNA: TGTGCCAGCAGCCCGGGACATGTCCAAGAGACCCAGTACTTC.

The CDR3 region is CATGQGNTIYF. Written as DNA, the CDR3 is TGTGCCACAGGCCAGGGAAACACCATATATTTT. The V and J genes are TRBV6-1 and TRBJ1-3; D remains unclear. CDR3 length equals 11 residues. Germline assignment: CDR1 MNHNS and CDR2 SASEGT. V gave up 10 bases and J gave up 4 bases, with 8 bases separating them.

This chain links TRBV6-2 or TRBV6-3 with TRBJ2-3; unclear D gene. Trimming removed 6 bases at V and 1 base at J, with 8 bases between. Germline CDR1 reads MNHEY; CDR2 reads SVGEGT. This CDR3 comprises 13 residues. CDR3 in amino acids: CASSWLGTDTQYF. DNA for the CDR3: TGTGCCAGCAGCTGGCTGGGCACAGATACGCAGTATTTT.

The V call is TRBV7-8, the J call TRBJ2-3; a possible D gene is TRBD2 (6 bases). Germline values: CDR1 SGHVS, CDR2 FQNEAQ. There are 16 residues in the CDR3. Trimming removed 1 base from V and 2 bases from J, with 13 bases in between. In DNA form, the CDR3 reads TGTGCCAGCAGCTTAGATCTTAGCGGAAACACAGATACGCAGTATTTT. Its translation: CASSLDLSGNTDTQYF.